The sequence of this T cell receptor beta chain was determined in a study of human T cells and chemical hapten exposure. Study-wide background: The patients, most of them female, presented with alopecia areata, totalis or universalis. General study points: While controls formed fewer of them, expanded TCRs formed significantly more large CDR3 similarity clusters.

Specified time point: patch test 1, 2 weeks after DPC sensitization. The treatment denotes: therapeutic diphenylcyclopropenone sensitization with weekly scalp DPC. Notes on this clonotype: Its antigen is unidentified.

TCRdb itself ran the RACE reads through MiXCR, one entry per CDR3 protein. The sample contains around 99,000 distinct CDR3 sequences, roughly 12% of which appear only once. The sequence derives from a woman aged 35 to 49 with alopecia areata. Some clones in this sample may be carry-over from other donors' samples. The material was whole blood, obtained in connection with sensitization to the hapten diphenylcyclopropenone (DPC).

CDR3 coding DNA: TGTGCCAGCTCACCGTCAGCTAGCACAGATACGCAGTATTTT. It specifies CASSPSASTDTQYF. The J gene is TRBJ2-3, the V gene TRBV18; no reliable D call. This CDR3 has 14 amino acids. Germline lookup yields CDR1 KGHSH and CDR2 LQKENI. V lost 3 bases, J lost 0 bases, and 7 bases lay in between.